This T cell receptor beta chain was retrieved from a study of shared clonotypes between healthy human individuals. Assay used: immunoSEQ multiplex PCR; TCRdb lists only in-frame clones, some missing. The table lists some 2,100,000 clones, about 93% of them singletons, with over 1.5% in the top ten. Naive CD8 cells, CD45RO-negative and positively selected for CCR7, excluded terminally differentiated effector memory CD45RA+ cells. This CDR3 region has 15 residues. With 1 base removed from V and 2 bases from J, the gap between germline ends came to 10 bases. Per the germline V gene, CDR1 is SGHAT and CDR2 is FQNNGV. General study findings and limits: Rarefaction demonstrated incomplete sorted-subset sequencing despite large depth.

Details on this clone: What it binds is not known.

The clonotype originates from a man between 18 and 35 years old in good health. Some clones in this sample may be carry-over from other donors' samples. The sample comprised naive CD8+ T cells from PBMCs. The chain carries TRBV11-2 and TRBJ2-3, with a possible D match to TRBD1 (5 bases). CDR3 sequence: CASSLVGVATDTQYF. CDR3 coding DNA: TGTGCCAGCAGCTTAGTAGGGGTAGCCACAGATACGCAGTATTTT. Supplemented by reference TRBV11-2 and TRBJ2-3, the full variable domain reads EAGVAQSPRYKIIEKRQSVAFWCNPISGHATLYWYQQILGQGPKLLIQFQNNGVVDDSQLPKDRFSAERLKGVDSTLKIQPAKLEDSAVYLCASSLVGVATDTQYFGPGTRLTVL.